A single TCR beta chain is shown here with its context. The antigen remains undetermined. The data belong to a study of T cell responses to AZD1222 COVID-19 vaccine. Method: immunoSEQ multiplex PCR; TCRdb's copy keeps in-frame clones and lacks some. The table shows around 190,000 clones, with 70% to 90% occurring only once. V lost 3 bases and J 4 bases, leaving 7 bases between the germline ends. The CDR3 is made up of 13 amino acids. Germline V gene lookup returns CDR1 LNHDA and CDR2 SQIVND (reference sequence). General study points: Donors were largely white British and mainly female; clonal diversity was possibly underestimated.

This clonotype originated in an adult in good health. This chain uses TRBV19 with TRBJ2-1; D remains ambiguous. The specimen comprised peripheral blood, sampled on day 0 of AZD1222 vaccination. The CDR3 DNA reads TGTGCCAGTAGTATGTACGGGTACAATGAGCAGTTCTTC. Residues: CASSMYGYNEQFF.